The present T cell receptor beta chain was sequenced within a study of T-cell memory formation after mild COVID-19 listed by TCRdb under 2021. Concerning the study at large: Most TCR sequence clusters were specific to one of the two donors. T-cell clones expanding and contracting after mild COVID-19 in two donors were tracked by longitudinal TCRalpha and TCRbeta repertoire sequencing. The cohort was made up of two young adult volunteers, one female and one male, who were previously healthy. Overall results and qualifications from the work: The study covered only a couple of mild cases, and larger cohorts including severe cases with pre-infection samples were considered necessary. Some responding clones were found in pre-infection memory, which suggests that pre-existing cross-reactive memory T cells took part in the SARS-CoV-2 response. SARS-CoV-2 specificity was not confirmed for the second-wave clones peaking on day 37. Contracting CD4+ clones were located mainly in the CM and EM memory subsets, whereas CD8+ clones were found to be enriched in EMRA. Balanced CD4/CD8 phenotypes were observed for clones contracting from day 15 to 85, whereas a bias towards CD4+ was observed for a second wave of clones expanding from day 15 to 37.

Sequencing instrument: Illumina NovaSeq 6000. TCRalpha and TCRbeta cDNA libraries were constructed by 5'RACE with constant-segment primers, with sample barcodes and unique molecular identifiers being introduced. Trizol reagent was used to extract RNA from every sample. Libraries were amplified in two PCR steps, with a second sample barcode and Illumina TruSeq adapters added in the second step. Sequencing of libraries was performed on an Illumina NovaSeq with 2 x 150 bp paired-end reads. In the authors' own workflow: The reads were demultiplexed and collapsed into UMI-guided consensus sequences using migec v1.2.7. Using mixcr v2.1.11, UMI consensuses were aligned to TRA and TRB V and J templates and then assembled into clonotypes. Expanded or contracted clonotypes were those called significant by both edgeR and NoisET, with noise models trained on biological replicates. edgeR calls used a false discovery rate-adjusted p below 0.01 and a log2 fold-change threshold of 1. As an exploratory analysis of dynamics, max-normalized trajectories of the 1000 most abundant clonotypes were examined by PCA with hierarchical clustering. The CD4 or CD8 phenotype of responding clones was assigned using the separately sequenced CD4+ and CD8+ repertoires. TCRdb ran its own pipeline on the public reads, namely fastp trimming at Q25 and MiXCR clone calling, and kept in-frame beta chains. Here each entry gathers all rows of one CDR3 protein and keeps the most common genes and DNA. TCRdb, not the authors, supplied the V and J calls. The sample table records some 130,000 distinct CDR3 sequences; over 15% of these occur just once. The ten largest make up 4% to 6% of the sample.

A word on this clonotype: The antigen it binds to is not known. Qualities for individual bases were not recorded, and no much larger clone is one base off.

The CDR3 contains 15 residues, cysteine and phenylalanine counted. Only the CDR3 portion is preserved as DNA: 45 bases, with reading frame beginning at the first base. From a lookup of the germline V gene, CDR1 and CDR2 are SGHRS and YFSETQ. The junction shows trimming of 1 base on V and 5 bases on J, and the gene matches do not reach 4 bases of it. PBMCs were isolated by Ficoll-Paque density gradient centrifugation. What was sequenced was PBMCs or a T cell subset sorted from them (not recorded which). The TCR comes from a man younger than 35 who had mild COVID-19 (a few samples of this study predate the infection). The sample titles of this study are shuffled in the database, so cell type and time point are left out; the donor was told from shared clones. The rearranged segments are TRBV5-1 and TRBJ2-2; TRBD2 aligns with 8 central bases. This receptor carries the CDR3 CASSLSSGVTGELFF. The DNA reads TGCGCCAGCAGCTTGAGTAGCGGGGTGACCGGGGAGCTGTTTTTT.